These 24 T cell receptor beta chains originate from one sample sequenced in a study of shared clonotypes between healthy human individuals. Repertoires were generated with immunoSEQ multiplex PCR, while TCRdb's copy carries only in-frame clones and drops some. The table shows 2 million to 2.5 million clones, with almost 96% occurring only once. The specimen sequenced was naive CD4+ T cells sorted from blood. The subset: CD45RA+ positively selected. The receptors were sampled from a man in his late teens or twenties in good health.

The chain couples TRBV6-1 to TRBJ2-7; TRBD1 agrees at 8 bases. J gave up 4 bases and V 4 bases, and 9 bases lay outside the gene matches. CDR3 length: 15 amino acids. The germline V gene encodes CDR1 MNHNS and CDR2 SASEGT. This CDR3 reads CASSGTGPSGYEQYF. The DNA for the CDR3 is TGTGCCAGCAGTGGGACAGGGCCCTCAGGGTACGAGCAGTACTTC.

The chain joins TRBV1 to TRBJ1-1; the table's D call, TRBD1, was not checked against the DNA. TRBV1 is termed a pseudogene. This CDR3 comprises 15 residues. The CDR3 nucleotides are TGCACCAGCAGCCATGGACAGAAATTAAACACTGAAGCTTTCTTT. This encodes CTSSHGQKLNTEAFF.

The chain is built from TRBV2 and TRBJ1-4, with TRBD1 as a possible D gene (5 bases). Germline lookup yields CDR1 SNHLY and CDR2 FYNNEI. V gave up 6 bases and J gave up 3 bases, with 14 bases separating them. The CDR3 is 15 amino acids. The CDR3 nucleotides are TGTGCCAGCAGAGCTACAGGCTCAGCTAATGAAAAACTGTTTTTT. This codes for CASRATGSANEKLFF.

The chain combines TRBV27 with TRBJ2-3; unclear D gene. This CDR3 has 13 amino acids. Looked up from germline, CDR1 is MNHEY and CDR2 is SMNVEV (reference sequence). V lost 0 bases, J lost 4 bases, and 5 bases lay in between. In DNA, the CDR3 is TGTGCCAGCAGTTTATCGTTTGCAGATACGCAGTATTTT. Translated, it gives CASSLSFADTQYF.

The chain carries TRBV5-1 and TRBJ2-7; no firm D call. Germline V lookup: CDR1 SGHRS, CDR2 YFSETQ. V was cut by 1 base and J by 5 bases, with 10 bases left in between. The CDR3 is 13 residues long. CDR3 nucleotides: TGCGCCAGCAGCTTGCTCTCGGCCGACGAGCAGTACTTC. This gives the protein CASSLLSADEQYF.

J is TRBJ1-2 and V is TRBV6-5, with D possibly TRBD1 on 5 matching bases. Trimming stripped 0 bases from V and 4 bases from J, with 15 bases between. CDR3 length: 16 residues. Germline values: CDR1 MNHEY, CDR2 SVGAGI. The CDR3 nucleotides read TGTGCCAGCAGTTACTCGATCTGGGGCCAGTCCTATGGCTACACCTTC. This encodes CASSYSIWGQSYGYTF.

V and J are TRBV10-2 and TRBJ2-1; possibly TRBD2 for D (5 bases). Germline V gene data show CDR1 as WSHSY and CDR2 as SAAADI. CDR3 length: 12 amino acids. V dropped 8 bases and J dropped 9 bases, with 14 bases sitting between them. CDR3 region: CASQRVYGEQFF. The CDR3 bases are TGCGCCAGCCAGAGGGTTTACGGTGAGCAGTTCTTC.

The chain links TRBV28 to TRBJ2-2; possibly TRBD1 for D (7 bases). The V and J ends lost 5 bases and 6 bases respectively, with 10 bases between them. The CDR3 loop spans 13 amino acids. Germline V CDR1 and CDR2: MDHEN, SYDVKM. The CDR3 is CASSQGGPGELFF. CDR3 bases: TGTGCCAGCAGTCAGGGGGGTCCCGGGGAGCTGTTTTTT.

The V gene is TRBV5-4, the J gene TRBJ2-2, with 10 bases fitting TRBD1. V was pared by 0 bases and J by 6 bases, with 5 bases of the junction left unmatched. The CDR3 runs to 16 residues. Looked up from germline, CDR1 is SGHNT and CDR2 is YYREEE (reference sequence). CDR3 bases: TGTGCCAGCAGCTTGGGGGGACAGGGGATGGCCGGGGAGCTGTTTTTT. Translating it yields CASSLGGQGMAGELFF.

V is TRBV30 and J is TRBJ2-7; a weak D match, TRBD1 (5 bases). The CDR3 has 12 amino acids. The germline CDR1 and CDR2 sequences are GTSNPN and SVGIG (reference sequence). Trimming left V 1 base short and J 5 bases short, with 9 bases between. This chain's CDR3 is CAWSGGWDEQYF. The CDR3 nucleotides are TGTGCCTGGAGTGGGGGCTGGGACGAGCAGTACTTC.

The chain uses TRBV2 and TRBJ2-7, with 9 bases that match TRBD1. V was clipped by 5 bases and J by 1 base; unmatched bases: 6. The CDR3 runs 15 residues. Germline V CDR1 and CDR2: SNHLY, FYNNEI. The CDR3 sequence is CASSLDRGESYEQYF. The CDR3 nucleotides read TGTGCCAGCAGTTTGGACAGGGGAGAATCCTACGAGCAGTACTTC.

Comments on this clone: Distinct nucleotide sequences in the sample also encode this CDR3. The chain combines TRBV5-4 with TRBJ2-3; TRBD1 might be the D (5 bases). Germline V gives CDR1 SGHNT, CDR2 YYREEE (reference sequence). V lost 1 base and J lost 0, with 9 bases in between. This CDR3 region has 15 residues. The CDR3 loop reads CASSLLSGSTDTQYF. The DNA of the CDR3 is TGTGCCAGCAGCTTGTTGTCAGGGAGCACAGATACGCAGTATTTT.

The CDR3, as DNA: TGTGCCAGCAGCCCAAAGGGGGGACAGGAGCACTATGGCTACACCTTC. Residues: CASSPKGGQEHYGYTF. The chain couples TRBV21-1 to TRBJ1-2; the table assigns TRBD1, which was not confirmed against the DNA. TRBV21-1 corresponds to a pseudogene. CDR3 size: 16 residues.

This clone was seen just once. For the CDR3, the DNA is TGTGCCTGGAGGCGTAGGAGCTCCTATAATTCACCCCTCCACTTT. This codes for CAWRRRSSYNSPLHF. The genes are TRBV30 and TRBJ1-6; D remains ambiguous. The germline V and J ends were trimmed by 3 bases and 0 bases, with 9 bases remaining between them. This CDR3 is built from 15 residues. Per the germline V gene, CDR1 is GTSNPN and CDR2 is SVGIG (reference sequence).

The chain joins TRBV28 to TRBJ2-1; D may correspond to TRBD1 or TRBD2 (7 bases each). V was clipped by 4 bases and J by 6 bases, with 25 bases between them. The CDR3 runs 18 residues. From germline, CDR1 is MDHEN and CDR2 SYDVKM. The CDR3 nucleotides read TGTGCCAGCAGTTCCGGGGGGCCTTTTGGGACAGTCAGCAATGAGCAGTTCTTC. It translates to CASSSGGPFGTVSNEQFF.

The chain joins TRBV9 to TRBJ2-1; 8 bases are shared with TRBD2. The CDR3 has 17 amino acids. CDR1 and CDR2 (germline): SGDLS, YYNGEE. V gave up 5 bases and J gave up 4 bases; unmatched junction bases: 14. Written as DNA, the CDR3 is TGTGCCAGCAGTCTCAAGGGCGGGGGGCATACTTACAATGAGCAGTTCTTC. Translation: CASSLKGGGHTYNEQFF.

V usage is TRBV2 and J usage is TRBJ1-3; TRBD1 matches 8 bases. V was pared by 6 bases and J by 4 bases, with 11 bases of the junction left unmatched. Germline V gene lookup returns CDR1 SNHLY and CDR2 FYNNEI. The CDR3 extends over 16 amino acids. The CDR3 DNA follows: TGTGCCAGCAGCCGACAGGACAGGGCGGCAGGAAACACCATATATTTT. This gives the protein CASSRQDRAAGNTIYF.

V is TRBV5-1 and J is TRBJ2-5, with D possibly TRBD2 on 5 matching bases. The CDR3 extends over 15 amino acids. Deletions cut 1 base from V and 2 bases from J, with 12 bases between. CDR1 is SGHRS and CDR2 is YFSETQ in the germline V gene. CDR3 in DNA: TGCGCCAGCAGCTTGAGGGCGGGCCAGCAAGAGACCCAGTACTTC. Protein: CASSLRAGQQETQYF.

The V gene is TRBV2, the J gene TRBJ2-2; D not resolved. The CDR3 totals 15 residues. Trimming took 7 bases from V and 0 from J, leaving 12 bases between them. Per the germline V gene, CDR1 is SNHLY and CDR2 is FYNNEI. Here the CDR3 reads CASIAGLPNTGELFF. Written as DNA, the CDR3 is TGTGCCAGCATAGCAGGTCTACCGAACACCGGGGAGCTGTTTTTT.

CDR3 sequence reads: CASSNPRVGNSPLHF. The CDR3 nucleotides are TGTGCCAGCAGTAACCCAAGGGTTGGTAATTCACCCCTCCACTTT. The V and J genes are TRBV28 and TRBJ1-6; D call uncertain. In germline, CDR1 is MDHEN, CDR2 SYDVKM. V lost 5 bases and J lost 6, with 14 bases in between. This CDR3 has 15 amino acids.

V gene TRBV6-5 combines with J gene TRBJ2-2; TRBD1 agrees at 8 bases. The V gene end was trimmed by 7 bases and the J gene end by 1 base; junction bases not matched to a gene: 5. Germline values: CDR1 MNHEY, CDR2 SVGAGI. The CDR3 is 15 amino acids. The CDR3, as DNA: TGTGCCAGCACGTCCGGGACAGGGAACACCGGGGAGCTGTTTTTT. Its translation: CASTSGTGNTGELFF.

CDR3 sequence: CASSPVWTGPETGELFF. DNA of the CDR3: TGTGCCAGCTCACCCGTTTGGACAGGGCCGGAGACCGGGGAGCTGTTTTTT. The gene calls are TRBV18 and TRBJ2-2; 8 bases agree with TRBD1. Germline V gene data show CDR1 as KGHSH and CDR2 as LQKENI. J was trimmed by 5 bases and V by 3 bases; bases with no gene match: 11. CDR3 length equals 17 residues.

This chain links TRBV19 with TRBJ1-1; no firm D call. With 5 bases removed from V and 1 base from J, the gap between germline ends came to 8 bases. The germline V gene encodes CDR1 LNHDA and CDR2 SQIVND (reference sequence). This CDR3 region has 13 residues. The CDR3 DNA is TGTGCCAGTAGTCGACCTCCGAACACTGAAGCTTTCTTT. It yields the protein CASSRPPNTEAFF.

DNA for the CDR3: TGTGCCAGCAGCCCGGGACCCTACGAGCAGTACTTC. Amino acids: CASSPGPYEQYF. The chain has TRBV4-2 and TRBJ2-7; D is perhaps TRBD1 or TRBD2 (5 bases each). The CDR3 loop spans 12 amino acids. Between the trimmed V and J ends, which lost 4 bases and 2 bases, there was a span of 6 bases. Germline V lookup: CDR1 LGHNA, CDR2 YNFKEQ.